What follows are 12 T cell receptor beta chains derived from one specimen sequenced in a study of T cell responses to AZD1222 COVID-19 vaccine. The table came from immunoSEQ multiplex PCR; TCRdb's copy has only in-frame clones and leaves some out. The sample records 150,000 to 200,000 clones, 90% to 95% being singletons. The sample here was peripheral blood, taken 28 days after the second dose of the MenACWY control vaccine. The receptor source for this set is an adult who received the MenACWY meningococcal vaccine as a control.

This chain uses TRBV29-1 with TRBJ2-7, with D tentatively TRBD2 (7 bases). From germline, CDR1 is SQVTM and CDR2 ANQGSEA. The CDR3 covers 13 residues. V lost 4 bases and J 2 bases, leaving 12 bases between the germline ends. In nucleotides, the CDR3 is TGCAGCGTTGCTCGCGGGGGCACCTACGAGCAGTACTTC. Encoded protein: CSVARGGTYEQYF.

The chain employs TRBV5-4 and TRBJ1-2; D call uncertain. V lost 1 base and J 3 bases, leaving 13 bases between the germline ends. Germline-derived CDR1 and CDR2 are SGHNT and YYREEE (reference sequence). The CDR3 length is 15 residues. This chain's CDR3 is CASSLQGMEDYGYTF. For the CDR3, the DNA is TGTGCCAGCAGCTTGCAAGGGATGGAAGACTATGGCTACACCTTC.

V gene TRBV7-2 combines with J gene TRBJ2-2; 9 bases map to TRBD1. CDR1 SGHTA and CDR2 FQGNSA come from the germline V gene. The J segment lost 6 bases and the V segment lost 3 bases, leaving 11 bases of the junction unmatched. This CDR3 region has 17 residues. The CDR3 DNA follows: TGTGCCAGCAGCTTGACTTGGGACAGGGTAAAGGCCGGGGAGCTGTTTTTT. Translation: CASSLTWDRVKAGELFF.

The chain couples TRBV28 to TRBJ1-2; D remains unclear. The germline V gene encodes CDR1 MDHEN and CDR2 SYDVKM. The CDR3 loop spans 12 amino acids. The V gene lost 9 bases and the J gene lost 2 bases, with 10 bases spanning the gap. The CDR3 region is CASRQINYGYTF. CDR3 coding DNA: TGTGCCAGTAGGCAGATCAACTATGGCTACACCTTC.

The J gene is TRBJ2-7, the V gene TRBV19; perhaps TRBD1 as D (6 bases). The V and J ends lost 4 bases and 5 bases respectively, with 18 bases between them. Germline V gene lookup returns CDR1 LNHDA and CDR2 SQIVND (reference sequence). The CDR3 runs 15 residues. The CDR3 bases are TGTGCCAGTAGTAACTACAGGGTAGGAGCGCACGAGCAGTACTTC. Amino acid sequence: CASSNYRVGAHEQYF.

V is TRBV29-1 and J is TRBJ1-1, with 9 bases fitting TRBD1. Per the germline V gene, CDR1 is SQVTM and CDR2 is ANQGSEA. V shed 7 bases and J 7 bases; nucleotides not matched to a gene: 13. This CDR3 has 14 amino acids. The CDR3 sequence: CSAQGGTGKSEAFF. CDR3 DNA: TGCAGCGCCCAAGGAGGGACAGGGAAAAGTGAAGCTTTCTTT. The entire variable domain, with the rest obtained from reference TRBV29-1 and TRBJ1-1, is as follows: SAVISQKPSRDICQRGTSLTIQCQVDSQVTMMFWYRQQPGQSLTLIATANQGSEATYESGFVIDKFPISRPNLTFSTLTVSNMSPEDSSIYLCSAQGGTGKSEAFFGQGTRLTVV.

This sequence joins TRBV30 and TRBJ1-6; D uncertain. The CDR3 spans 13 residues. Trimming removed 3 bases from V and 7 bases from J, with 10 bases in between. Germline loops: CDR1 GTSNPN, CDR2 SVGIG (reference sequence). CDR3 sequence (DNA): TGTGCCTGGAGGACGGCTGGAAATTCACCCCTCCACTTT. This codes for CAWRTAGNSPLHF.

The V call is TRBV12-5, the J call TRBJ1-1; D uncertain. The CDR3 totals 14 residues. V lost 5 bases and J lost 1, with 11 bases in between. Germline-derived CDR1 and CDR2 are LGHNT and FRNRAP. The CDR3 spells CASGPGSGNTEAFF. The CDR3 bases are TGTGCTAGTGGTCCTGGGTCGGGGAACACTGAAGCTTTCTTT.

The gene calls are TRBV2 and TRBJ2-5; 8 nucleotides match TRBD1. After removal of 6 bases from V and 0 bases from J, the junction contained 6 bases not matched to a gene. The CDR3 is made up of 15 amino acids. The germline V gene encodes CDR1 SNHLY and CDR2 FYNNEI. The CDR3 nucleotides read TGTGCCAGCAGGGCGACAGGGGCCTACCAAGAGACCCAGTACTTC. Its translation is CASRATGAYQETQYF.

The rearrangement joins TRBV9 to TRBJ2-3; the D is unclear. The germline V gene has CDR1 SGDLS and CDR2 YYNGEE. V was pared by 4 bases and J by 1 base, with 19 bases between. This CDR3 is built from 17 residues. The CDR3 nucleotides read TGTGCCAGCAGCCTCCAAGGTACAGTAGTAGGCACAGATACGCAGTATTTT. This encodes CASSLQGTVVGTDTQYF.

This chain joins TRBV5-1 and TRBJ2-2; 8 bases align to TRBD1. Germline loops: CDR1 SGHRS, CDR2 YFSETQ. J gave up 7 bases and V 5 bases, and 7 bases lay outside the gene matches. CDR3 length: 14 residues. CDR3 sequence reads: CASSSDREDGELFF. The CDR3 region has the DNA TGCGCCAGCAGTTCGGACAGGGAAGACGGGGAGCTGTTTTTT.

This CDR3 reads CASSEAQGVKEHGYTF. The CDR3 DNA reads as TGTGCCAGCAGTGAAGCTCAGGGCGTGAAGGAACATGGCTACACCTTC. The chain couples TRBV2 to TRBJ1-2; tentative D call: TRBD1 (5 bases). Looked up from germline, CDR1 is SNHLY and CDR2 is FYNNEI. The CDR3 covers 16 residues. V lost 0 bases and J 6 bases, leaving 17 bases between the germline ends.